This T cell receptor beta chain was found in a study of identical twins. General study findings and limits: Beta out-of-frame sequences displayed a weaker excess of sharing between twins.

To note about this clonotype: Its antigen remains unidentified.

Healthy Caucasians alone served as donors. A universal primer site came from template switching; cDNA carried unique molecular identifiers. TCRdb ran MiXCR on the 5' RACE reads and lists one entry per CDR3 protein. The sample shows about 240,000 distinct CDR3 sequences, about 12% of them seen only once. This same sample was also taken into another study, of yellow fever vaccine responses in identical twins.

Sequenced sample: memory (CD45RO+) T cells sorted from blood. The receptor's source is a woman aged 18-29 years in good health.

The CDR3 region has the DNA TGTGCCAGCACTCCCGACGGCACATCATACAATGAGCAGTTCTTC. Amino acid sequence: CASTPDGTSYNEQFF. The gene calls are TRBV12-3 or TRBV12-4 and TRBJ2-1; the D is unclear. The V and J ends lost 7 bases and 4 bases respectively, with 17 bases between them. The CDR3 has 15 residues.